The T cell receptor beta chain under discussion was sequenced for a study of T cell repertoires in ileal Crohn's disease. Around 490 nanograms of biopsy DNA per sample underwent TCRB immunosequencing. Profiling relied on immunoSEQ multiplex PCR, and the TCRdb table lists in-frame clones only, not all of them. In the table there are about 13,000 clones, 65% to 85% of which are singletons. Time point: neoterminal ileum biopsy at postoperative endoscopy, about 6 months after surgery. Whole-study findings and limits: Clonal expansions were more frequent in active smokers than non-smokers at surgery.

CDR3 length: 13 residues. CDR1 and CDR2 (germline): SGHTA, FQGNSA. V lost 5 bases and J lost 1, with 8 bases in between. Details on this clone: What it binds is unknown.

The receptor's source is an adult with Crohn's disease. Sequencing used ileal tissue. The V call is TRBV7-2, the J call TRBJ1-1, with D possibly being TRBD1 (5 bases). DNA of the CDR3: TGTGCCAGCAGCCAGGGCCCGAACACTGAAGCTTTCTTT. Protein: CASSQGPNTEAFF.